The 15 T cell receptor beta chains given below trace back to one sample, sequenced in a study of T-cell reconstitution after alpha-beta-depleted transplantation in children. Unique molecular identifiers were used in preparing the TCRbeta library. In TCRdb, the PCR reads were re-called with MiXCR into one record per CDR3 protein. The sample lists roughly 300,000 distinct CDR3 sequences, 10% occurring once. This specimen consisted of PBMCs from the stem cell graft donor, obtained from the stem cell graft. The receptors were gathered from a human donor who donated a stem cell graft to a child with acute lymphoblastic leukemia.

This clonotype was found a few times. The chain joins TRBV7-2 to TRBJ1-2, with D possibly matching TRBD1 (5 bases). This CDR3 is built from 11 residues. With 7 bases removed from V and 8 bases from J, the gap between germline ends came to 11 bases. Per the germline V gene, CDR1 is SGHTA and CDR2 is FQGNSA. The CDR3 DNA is TGTGCCAGCACCGCAGGGTACGGCTACACCTTC. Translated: CASTAGYGYTF.

In DNA, the CDR3 is TGCGCCAGCAGCAATAGTGTTAGCTCCTACAATGAGCAGTTCTTC. Translating it yields CASSNSVSSYNEQFF. The chain links TRBV5-1 to TRBJ2-1; D gene unclear. CDR3 length: 15 residues. Germline V CDR1 and CDR2: SGHRS, YFSETQ. V lost 4 bases, J lost 0 bases, and 11 bases lay in between.

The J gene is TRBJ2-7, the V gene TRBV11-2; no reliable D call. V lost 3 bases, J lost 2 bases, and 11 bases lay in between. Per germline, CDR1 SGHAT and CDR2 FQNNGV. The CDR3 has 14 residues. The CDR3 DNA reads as TGTGCCAGCAGCTTTAACAGTCTCGCCTACGAGCAGTACTTC. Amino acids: CASSFNSLAYEQYF.

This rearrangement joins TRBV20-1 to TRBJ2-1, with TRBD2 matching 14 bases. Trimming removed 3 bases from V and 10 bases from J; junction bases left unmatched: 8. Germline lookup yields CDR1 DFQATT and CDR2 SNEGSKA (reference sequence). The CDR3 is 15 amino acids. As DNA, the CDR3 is TGCAGTGCTAGCAAGACTAGCGGGAGGGCCCGCGAGCAGTTCTTC. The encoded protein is CSASKTSGRAREQFF.

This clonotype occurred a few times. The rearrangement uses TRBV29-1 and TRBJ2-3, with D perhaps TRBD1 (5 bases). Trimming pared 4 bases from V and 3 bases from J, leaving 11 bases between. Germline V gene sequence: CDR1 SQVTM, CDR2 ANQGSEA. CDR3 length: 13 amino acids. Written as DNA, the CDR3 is TGCAGCGTTGTGGGCAGGGCAACAGATACGCAGTATTTT. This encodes CSVVGRATDTQYF.

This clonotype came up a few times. CDR3 DNA sequence: TGTGCCAGCAGTCCGACCCGACTAGCGGGAGGGCCCTTAACCTACGAGCAGTACTTC. As protein: CASSPTRLAGGPLTYEQYF. The V call is TRBV28, the J call TRBJ2-7; TRBD2 aligns across 14 bases. This CDR3 contains 19 residues. Germline V gives CDR1 MDHEN, CDR2 SYDVKM. With V trimmed by 5 bases and J by 2 bases, 14 bases remained unmatched. Filled out from reference TRBV28 and TRBJ2-7, the complete variable domain reads DVKVTQSSRYLVKRTGEKVFLECVQDMDHENMFWYRQDPGLGLRLIYFSYDVKMKEKGDIPEGYSVSREKKERFSLILESASTNQTSMYLCASSPTRLAGGPLTYEQYFGPGTRLTVT.

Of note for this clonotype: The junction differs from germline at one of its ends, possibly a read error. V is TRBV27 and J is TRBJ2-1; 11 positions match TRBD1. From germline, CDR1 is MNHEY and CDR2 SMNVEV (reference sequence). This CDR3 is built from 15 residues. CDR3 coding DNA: TGTGCCGGCAGTACCCCGGACAGGGGGCGCGATGAGCAGTTCTTC. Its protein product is CAGSTPDRGRDEQFF.

CDR3 nucleotide sequence: TGTGCCATCAGCTCTGGACAGGCGGTGGTGGGCTCCGAAGCTTTCTTT. Translation: CAISSGQAVVGSEAFF. The V and J genes are TRBV10-3 and TRBJ1-1; 7 positions match TRBD1. This CDR3 is built from 16 residues. Per germline, CDR1 ENHRY and CDR2 SYGVKD. V dropped 6 bases and J dropped 8; count of bases not matched to a gene: 18.

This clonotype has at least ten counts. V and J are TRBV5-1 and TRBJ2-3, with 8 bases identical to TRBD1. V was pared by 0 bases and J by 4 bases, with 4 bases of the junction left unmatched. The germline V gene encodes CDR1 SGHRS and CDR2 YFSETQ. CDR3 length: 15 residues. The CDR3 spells CASSLGTGYPDTQYF. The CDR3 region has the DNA TGCGCCAGCAGCTTGGGGACAGGGTACCCAGATACGCAGTATTTT.

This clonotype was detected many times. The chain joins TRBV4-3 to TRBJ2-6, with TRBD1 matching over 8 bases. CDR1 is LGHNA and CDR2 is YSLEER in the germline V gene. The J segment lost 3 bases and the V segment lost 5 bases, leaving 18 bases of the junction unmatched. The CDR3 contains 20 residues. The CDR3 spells CASSYKRARGLVNGANVLTF. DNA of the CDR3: TGCGCCAGCAGCTATAAAAGGGCCAGGGGGCTAGTGAATGGGGCCAACGTCCTGACTTTC.

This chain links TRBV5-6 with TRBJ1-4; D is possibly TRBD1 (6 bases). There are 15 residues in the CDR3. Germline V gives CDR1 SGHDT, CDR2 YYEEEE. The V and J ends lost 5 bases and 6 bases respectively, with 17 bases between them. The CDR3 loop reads CASRESGAPDEKLFF. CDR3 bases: TGTGCCAGCAGGGAATCAGGGGCTCCGGATGAAAAACTGTTTTTT.

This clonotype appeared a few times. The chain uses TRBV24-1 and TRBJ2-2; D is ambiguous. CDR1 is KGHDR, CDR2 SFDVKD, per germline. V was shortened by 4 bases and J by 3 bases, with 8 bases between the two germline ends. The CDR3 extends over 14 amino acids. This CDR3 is CATSEKTDTGELFF. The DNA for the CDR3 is TGTGCCACCAGTGAAAAAACAGACACCGGGGAGCTGTTTTTT.

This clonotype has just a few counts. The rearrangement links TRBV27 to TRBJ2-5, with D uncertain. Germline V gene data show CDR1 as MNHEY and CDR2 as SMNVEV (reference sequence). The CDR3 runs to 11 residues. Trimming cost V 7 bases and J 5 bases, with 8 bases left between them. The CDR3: CASKTRETQYF. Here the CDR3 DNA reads TGTGCCAGCAAGACACGCGAGACCCAGTACTTC.

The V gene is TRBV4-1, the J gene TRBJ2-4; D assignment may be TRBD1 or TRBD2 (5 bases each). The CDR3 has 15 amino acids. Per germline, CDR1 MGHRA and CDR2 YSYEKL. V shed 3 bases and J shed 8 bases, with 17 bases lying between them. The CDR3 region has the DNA TGCGCCAGCAGCCACGGGGCCTCCGACCAGGACATTCAGTACTTC. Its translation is CASSHGASDQDIQYF.

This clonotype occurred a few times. CDR3 sequence reads: CASSLALSTGGQNYNEQFF. In DNA, the CDR3 is TGTGCCAGCAGCTTAGCGTTAAGCACGGGGGGGCAGAACTACAATGAGCAGTTCTTC. V and J are TRBV11-1 and TRBJ2-1; 8 bases fit TRBD2. The CDR3 sequence is 19 residues long. CDR1 is SGHAT and CDR2 is FQDESV in the germline V gene (reference sequence). After removal of 0 bases from V and 3 bases from J, the junction contained 13 bases not matched to a gene.